These 5 T cell receptor beta chains were all obtained from the same sample, sequenced in a study of siplizumab effects on memory and regulatory T cells. The table came from immunoSEQ multiplex PCR; TCRdb's copy has only in-frame clones and leaves some out. This table has 65,000 to 90,000 clones, approximately 93% appearing once. The sequenced sample consisted of CD8+ T cells sorted from blood. The receptors were sampled from a human donor in good health.

Points on this clone: A much bigger clone sits one base away, suggesting this may be a read error. The V call is TRBV4-1, the J call TRBJ2-3; 13 bases are shared with TRBD2. Germline-derived CDR1 and CDR2 are MGHRA and YSYEKL. Unmatched junction bases numbered 0, after V lost 5 bases and J lost 1 base. This CDR3 has 15 amino acids. The CDR3 region is CASSGTSGGTDTQYF. CDR3 nucleotides: TGCGCCAGCAGCGGGACTAGCGGGGGCACAGATACGCAGTATTTT.

V is TRBV13 and J is TRBJ2-7; maybe TRBD1 (5 bases). This CDR3 region has 14 residues. Germline V gene data show CDR1 as PRHDT and CDR2 as FYEKMQ (reference sequence). With 4 bases removed from V and 3 bases from J, the gap between germline ends came to 13 bases. Here the CDR3 reads CASSYTTQGYEQYF. DNA of the CDR3: TGTGCCAGCAGCTACACCACGCAGGGCTACGAGCAGTACTTC. Full variable domain (remainder filled in from reference TRBV13 and TRBJ2-7): AAGVIQSPRHLIKEKRETATLKCYPIPRHDTVYWYQQGPGQDPQFLISFYEKMQSDKGSIPDRFSAQQFSDYHSELNMSSLELGDSALYFCASSYTTQGYEQYFGPGTRLTVT.

The rearrangement links TRBV29-1 to TRBJ2-1; the D gene is possibly TRBD1 (5 bases). With 1 base removed from V and 4 bases from J, the gap between germline ends came to 5 bases. Germline V CDR1 and CDR2: SQVTM, ANQGSEA. The CDR3 is 12 residues long. In nucleotides, the CDR3 is TGCAGCGTTGAAGCAGGGTACAATGAGCAGTTCTTC. Protein product: CSVEAGYNEQFF.

The chain combines TRBV5-4 with TRBJ2-2; possibly TRBD1 for D (6 bases). The CDR3 covers 14 residues. V dropped 2 bases and J dropped 8 bases, with 13 bases sitting between them. Germline assignment: CDR1 SGHNT and CDR2 YYREEE (reference sequence). In DNA form, the CDR3 reads TGTGCCAGCAGCTTTTCAATACAGGGAGGGGAGCTGTTTTTT. The encoded protein is CASSFSIQGGELFF.

The genes are TRBV5-4 and TRBJ1-2; a possible D gene is TRBD1 (6 bases). CDR1 and CDR2 (germline): SGHNT, YYREEE (reference sequence). The CDR3 runs 16 residues. The V gene lost 7 bases and the J gene lost 2 bases, with 21 bases spanning the gap. The CDR3 reads CASYTPRGGYNYGYTF. DNA of the CDR3: TGTGCCAGCTACACCCCTAGGGGGGGCTACAACTATGGCTACACCTTC.